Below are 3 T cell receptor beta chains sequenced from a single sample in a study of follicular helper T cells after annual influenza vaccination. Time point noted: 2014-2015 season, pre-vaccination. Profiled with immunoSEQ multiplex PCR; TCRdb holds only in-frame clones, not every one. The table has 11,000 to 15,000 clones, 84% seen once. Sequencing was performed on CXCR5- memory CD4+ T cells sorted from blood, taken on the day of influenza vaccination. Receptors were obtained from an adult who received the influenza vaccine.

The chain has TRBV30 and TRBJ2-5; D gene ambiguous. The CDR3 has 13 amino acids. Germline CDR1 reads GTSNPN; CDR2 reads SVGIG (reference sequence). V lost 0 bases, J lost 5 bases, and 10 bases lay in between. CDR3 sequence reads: CAWSVLQKETQYF. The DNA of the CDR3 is TGTGCCTGGAGTGTACTACAGAAGGAGACCCAGTACTTC.

CDR3 sequence reads: CASSTSGTGLEQFF. CDR3 coding DNA: TGTGCCAGCAGCACCTCCGGGACAGGACTTGAGCAGTTCTTC. The gene calls are TRBV7-2 and TRBJ2-1; 8 bases line up with TRBD1. Trimming took 5 bases from V and 9 from J; bases not matched to a gene: 9. CDR3 length equals 14 residues. From germline, CDR1 is SGHTA and CDR2 FQGNSA. The full variable domain, rest sourced from reference TRBV7-2 and TRBJ2-1, is GAGVSQSPSNKVTEKGKDVELRCDPISGHTALYWYRQSLGQGLEFLIYFQGNSAPDKSGLPSDRFSAERTGGSVSTLTIQRTQQEDSAVYLCASSTSGTGLEQFFGPGTRLTVL.

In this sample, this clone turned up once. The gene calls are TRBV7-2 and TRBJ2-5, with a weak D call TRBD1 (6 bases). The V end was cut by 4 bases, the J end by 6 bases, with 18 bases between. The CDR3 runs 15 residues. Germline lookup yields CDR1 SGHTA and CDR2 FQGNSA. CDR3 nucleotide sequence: TGTGCCAGCAGCTCACCCCAGGGGTTAGCGAAGACCCAGTACTTC. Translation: CASSSPQGLAKTQYF.